A single sample is the source of the 23 T cell receptor beta chains below, sequenced in a study of T cell repertoires in cytomegalovirus infection (dated by TCRdb to the late 2010s). TCRdb names Illumina HiSeq 1500 as the instrument used. TCRdb reprocessing: public reads trimmed at Q25 with fastp, clones called with MiXCR, in-frame beta chains kept. CDR3 protein duplicates are merged, each entry listing the most common genes and DNA. The sample table lists about 480,000 distinct CDR3 sequences, more than 30% of them with a count of one. The ten largest account for roughly 17% of the sample. Antigen specificity for these receptors is unknown. Interpreted using the paper, the treatment or condition label stands for: in vitro stimulation with specific CMV peptide epitopes to enrich CMV-specific T cells. This specimen was cultured PBMCs, taken from culture after CMV antigen stimulation. Receptor source: a human donor in good health (CMV status not recorded). Some clones in this sample may be carry-over from other donors' samples.

The V and J genes are TRBV9 and TRBJ2-1, with D possibly matching TRBD2 (5 bases). The CDR3 covers 16 residues. The germline V and J ends were trimmed by 0 bases and 7 bases, with 17 bases remaining between them. Germline loops: CDR1 SGDLS, CDR2 YYNGEE. The CDR3 DNA reads TGTGCCAGCAGCGTAGCGGGGTTCCAAAGCCCGAATGAGCAGTTCTTC. The encoded protein is CASSVAGFQSPNEQFF.

The V and J genes are TRBV12-3 or TRBV12-4 and TRBJ2-1; 10 bases line up with TRBD2. V lost 5 bases and J lost 7; bases outside the gene matches: 8. This CDR3 is built from 15 residues. The CDR3 loop reads CASSITGTSANEQFF. CDR3 in DNA: TGTGCCAGCAGTATTACCGGGACTAGCGCAAATGAGCAGTTCTTC.

This clonotype showed up many times. The chain couples TRBV15 to TRBJ2-1; TRBD2 matches 9 bases. There are 17 residues in the CDR3. V lost 5 bases, J lost 3 bases, and 11 bases stayed unmatched. CDR1 and CDR2 from the germline V gene are LNHNV and YYDKDF (reference sequence). The DNA of the CDR3 is TGTGCCACCAGCGGCGGGGGGGCAGGGCGAGTCTACAATGAGCAGTTCTTC. This codes for CATSGGGAGRVYNEQFF.

The J gene is TRBJ2-5, the V gene TRBV10-3, with 11 bases aligning to TRBD2. V was clipped by 10 bases and J by 5 bases; unmatched bases: 9. The germline V gene has CDR1 ENHRY and CDR2 SYGVKD. The CDR3 is made up of 14 amino acids. CDR3 bases: TGTGCCACCGCACTAGCGGGAGTAGGGGAGACCCAGTACTTC. Translating it yields CATALAGVGETQYF.

There are a few counts of this clonotype. The chain carries TRBV7-2 and TRBJ2-3, with D tentatively TRBD1 or TRBD2 (5 bases each). Germline V lookup: CDR1 SGHTA, CDR2 FQGNSA. The germline V and J ends were trimmed by 2 bases and 1 base, with 13 bases remaining between them. The CDR3 is made up of 16 amino acids. Here the CDR3 reads CASSLIPGARTDTQYF. In nucleotides, the CDR3 is TGTGCCAGCAGCTTAATTCCCGGGGCCCGCACAGATACGCAGTATTTT.

This clonotype was observed many times. The CDR3 sequence: CASSLGTTVDYGYTF. The CDR3 DNA reads TGTGCCAGCAGCTTAGGAACGACGGTTGATTATGGCTACACCTTC. The V and J genes are TRBV7-2 and TRBJ1-2, with D hard to call. This CDR3 comprises 15 residues. From germline, CDR1 is SGHTA and CDR2 FQGNSA. Trimming took 1 base from V and 5 from J, leaving 14 bases between them. Filled out from reference TRBV7-2 and TRBJ1-2, the complete variable domain reads GAGVSQSPSNKVTEKGKDVELRCDPISGHTALYWYRQSLGQGLEFLIYFQGNSAPDKSGLPSDRFSAERTGGSVSTLTIQRTQQEDSAVYLCASSLGTTVDYGYTFGSGTRLTVV.

This chain links TRBV10-3 with TRBJ2-2, with 7 bases that match TRBD1. The CDR3 consists of 15 residues. V lost 6 bases and J lost 2; bases outside the gene matches: 6. Per germline, CDR1 ENHRY and CDR2 SYGVKD. CDR3 region: CAIRAGTVNTGELFF. The DNA of the CDR3 is TGTGCCATCAGGGCCGGGACAGTCAACACCGGGGAGCTGTTTTTT.

V gene TRBV27 combines with J gene TRBJ2-7; possibly TRBD1 for D (7 bases). Trimming stripped 3 bases from V and 2 bases from J, with 14 bases between. Germline V lookup: CDR1 MNHEY, CDR2 SMNVEV (reference sequence). The CDR3 spans 15 residues. The chain's CDR3 is CASSLSQGGTYEQYF. The CDR3 DNA reads as TGTGCCAGCAGTTTGTCCCAGGGGGGTACCTACGAGCAGTACTTC.

This clonotype was seen at least ten times. V gene TRBV7-2 combines with J gene TRBJ1-2, with 7 bases fitting TRBD1. The CDR3 covers 15 residues. Trimming removed 6 bases from V and 3 bases from J; junction bases left unmatched: 10. The germline CDR1 and CDR2 sequences are SGHTA and FQGNSA. The CDR3 sequence: CASRITGDGYYGYTF. The DNA of the CDR3 is TGTGCCAGCAGGATAACAGGGGACGGCTACTATGGCTACACCTTC.

In its sample, this clonotype was seen a few times. V and J are TRBV19 and TRBJ2-3, with no clear D. Germline CDR1 and CDR2: LNHDA and SQIVND (reference sequence). The CDR3 contains 13 residues. The ends were cut back, 2 bases at V and 5 bases at J, with 8 bases in the middle. CDR3 protein: CASSITLEDTQYF. The CDR3 DNA sequence: TGTGCCAGTAGTATAACCCTGGAAGATACGCAGTATTTT.

V is TRBV6-2 or TRBV6-3 and J is TRBJ2-3; D gene uncertain. The CDR3 spans 12 residues. The V end was cut by 6 bases, the J end by 2 bases, with 6 bases between. Per the germline V gene, CDR1 is MNHEY and CDR2 is SVGEGT. CDR3 loop: CASRAATDTQYF. The CDR3 nucleotides are TGTGCCAGCAGGGCAGCCACAGATACGCAGTATTTT.

The V and J genes are TRBV11-2 and TRBJ2-1, with 9 bases matching TRBD1. J gave up 8 bases and V 1 base, and 9 bases lay outside the gene matches. The CDR3 consists of 16 residues. Germline V CDR1 and CDR2: SGHAT, FQNNGV. CDR3 sequence (DNA): TGTGCCAGCAGCTTAGTGGACAGGGGTTTCTCGGATGAGCAGTTCTTC. Its protein is CASSLVDRGFSDEQFF.

This clonotype came up a few times. The chain is built from TRBV3-1 and TRBJ2-3, with D maybe TRBD2 (5 bases). The germline CDR1 and CDR2 sequences are LGHDT and YNNKEL (reference sequence). The V and J ends lost 4 bases and 3 bases respectively, with 14 bases between them. The CDR3 has 15 residues. For the CDR3, the DNA is TGTGCCAGCAGCCGCATGGCGGGCCAAACAGATACGCAGTATTTT. It encodes CASSRMAGQTDTQYF.

This clonotype has a handful of counts. The chain employs TRBV7-9 and TRBJ1-4, with D perhaps TRBD1 (5 bases). CDR1 SEHNR and CDR2 FQNEAQ come from the germline V gene (reference sequence). V lost 5 bases and J 8 bases, leaving 18 bases between the germline ends. The CDR3 extends over 15 amino acids. This CDR3 is CASSLTGRVFEKLFF. Here the CDR3 DNA reads TGTGCCAGCAGCCTCACTGGCAGGGTCTTCGAAAAACTGTTTTTT.

This rearrangement joins TRBV6-5 to TRBJ2-1, with 9 bases lining up with TRBD2. From germline, CDR1 is MNHEY and CDR2 SVGAGI. The CDR3 extends over 19 amino acids. Trimming took 3 bases from V and 2 from J; bases not matched to a gene: 14. The CDR3 DNA reads as TGTGCCAGCAGTTATGACAGAAAGAGGGCTAGCGGGGCCTACAATGAGCAGTTCTTC. This gives the protein CASSYDRKRASGAYNEQFF.

The V gene is TRBV7-2, the J gene TRBJ2-1; 9 bases map to TRBD1. V lost 2 bases to trimming and J lost 8 bases; unmatched junction nucleotides: 10. Germline V gives CDR1 SGHTA, CDR2 FQGNSA. The CDR3 is 16 amino acids. The chain's CDR3 is CASSLRPGQGFYEQFF. The CDR3 region has the DNA TGTGCCAGCAGCTTAAGACCGGGACAGGGATTTTATGAGCAGTTCTTC.

This clonotype came up many times. This chain uses TRBV6-5 with TRBJ2-7, with D possibly matching TRBD2 (5 bases). CDR3 length equals 14 residues. Trimming took 3 bases from V and 5 from J, leaving 14 bases between them. Per germline, CDR1 MNHEY and CDR2 SVGAGI. This CDR3 is CASSYLRGSHEQYF. Written as DNA, the CDR3 is TGTGCCAGCAGTTATCTCCGCGGGTCCCACGAGCAGTACTTC.

This clonotype was found a few times. The chain recombines TRBV12-3 or TRBV12-4 with TRBJ1-5; no clear D. This CDR3 has 15 amino acids. Trimming removed 5 bases from V and 2 bases from J, with 13 bases in between. CDR3 sequence: CASSPLGGGNQPQHF. The DNA of the CDR3 is TGTGCCAGCAGTCCCCTGGGCGGCGGCAATCAGCCCCAGCATTTT.

This chain connects TRBV23-1 to TRBJ2-7; the match to TRBD1 covers 11 bases. TRBV23-1 belongs to the ORF category, with a function that is uncertain. The CDR3 has 17 residues. J lost 7 bases, V lost 0 bases, and 11 bases had no gene match. The CDR3 sequence is CASSQSSQDRGRREQYV. DNA for the CDR3: TGCGCCAGCAGTCAATCGAGCCAGGACAGGGGGCGGAGGGAGCAGTACGTC.

V usage is TRBV7-3 and J usage is TRBJ2-3, with D perhaps given as TRBD1 or TRBD2 (6 bases each). This CDR3 region has 17 residues. Deletions cut 5 bases from V and 2 bases from J, with 20 bases between. Germline assignment: CDR1 SGHTA and CDR2 FQGTGA. The CDR3 DNA follows: TGTGCCAGCAGCCCGCATCCCGGGGGCCGTCCCACAGATACGCAGTATTTT. Translation gives CASSPHPGGRPTDTQYF.

The sample holds a few counts of this clonotype. The rearrangement links TRBV4-1 to TRBJ2-2; D is uncertain. This CDR3 has 15 residues. The germline V gene has CDR1 MGHRA and CDR2 YSYEKL. The V and J ends lost 5 bases and 1 base respectively, with 11 bases between them. CDR3 region: CASSSQWGNTGELFF. CDR3 in DNA: TGCGCCAGCAGCTCCCAGTGGGGGAACACCGGGGAGCTGTTTTTT.

The rearrangement joins TRBV4-1 to TRBJ2-5, with 8 positions matching TRBD1. Germline-derived CDR1 and CDR2 are MGHRA and YSYEKL. This CDR3 has 15 amino acids. Losses at the gene ends were 4 bases for V and 3 bases for J; bases not matched to a gene: 7. DNA of the CDR3: TGCGCCAGCAGCCTTTTCTGGACAGGGAAAGAGACCCAGTACTTC. Amino acids: CASSLFWTGKETQYF.

This clonotype occurred many times. V gene TRBV7-2 combines with J gene TRBJ1-5; D not resolved. The germline gives CDR1 SGHTA, CDR2 FQGNSA. Trimming removed 5 bases at V and 4 bases at J, with 21 bases between. The CDR3 totals 17 residues. The CDR3 loop reads CASSHLSGRMGNQPQHF. In nucleotides, the CDR3 is TGTGCCAGCAGCCACCTCTCCGGACGGATGGGTAATCAGCCCCAGCATTTT.